The 27 T cell receptor delta chains reported below all come from one sample, sequenced in a study of gamma-delta T cells after stem cell transplantation. TCRdb fed the RT-PCR reads to CATT. The sample yields around 2,200 delta-chain clones, over 5% seen once. Input material: gamma-delta T cells. These receptors were obtained from a human donor. It is not recorded whose cells these are; they may come from a transplant donor.

A remark on this clone: With a far larger clone one base away, a read error is the likely cause. This sequence joins TRDV2 and TRDJ3, with D tentatively TRDD3 (5 bases). The germline V gene encodes CDR1 GEAIGNYY and CDR2 EKD. CDR3 size: 18 residues. This chain's CDR3 is CACDTVLVDSWDTLQMFF. As DNA, the CDR3 is TGTGCCTGTGACACCGTACTGGTAGACTCCTGGGACACCCTACAGATGTTTTTC.

A word on this clone: One base separates it from a far larger clone, so it is likely a read error. The sample has other DNA sequences that encode this CDR3 too. The chain employs TRDV2 and TRDJ3; D call uncertain. The CDR3 has 19 amino acids. V was trimmed by 0 bases and J by 3 bases, leaving 17 bases between them. Per germline, CDR1 GEAIGNYY and CDR2 EKD. In DNA form, the CDR3 reads TGTGCCTGTGACACCGGAGGAGCCGTTAGGGGCTGGGACACCCGACAGATGTTTTTC. It codes for CACDTGGAVRGWDTRQMFF.

For this clone: A far larger clone is just one base off, so this is likely a read error. Other DNA sequences in this sample translate to the same CDR3. This chain joins TRDV2 and TRDJ3; TRDD3 is a possible D gene (5 bases). Germline CDR1 GEAIGNYY, CDR2 EKD. This CDR3 contains 18 residues. CDR3 in amino acids: CACDTVRTSSWDTRQMFF. The CDR3 DNA sequence: TGTGCCTGTGACACCGTAAGGACAAGCTCCTGGGACACCCGGCAGATGTTTTTC.

Comments on this clone: The protein that TCRdb holds for this DNA derives from a much larger clone and differs from the translated DNA at residue 14, which likely indicates a read error; the protein shown here is translated from the DNA. This sequence joins TRDV2 and TRDJ1; 9 bases are a match to TRDD3. The CDR3 is 19 residues long. CDR1 GEAIGNYY and CDR2 EKD come from the germline V gene. Trimming took 3 bases from V and 4 from J; bases not matched to a gene: 20. CDR3 sequence: CACDSLTGGRNTYIDKLIF. Here the CDR3 DNA reads TGTGCCTGTGACTCCTTAACTGGGGGACGAAACACGTACATCGATAAACTCATCTTT.

With regard to this clone: TCRdb shows a much larger clone's protein in place of this DNA's translation, and the two differ at residue 16, likely through a read error; the protein shown is translated from the DNA. The J gene is TRDJ3, the V gene TRDV2; D is perhaps TRDD3 (5 bases). CDR3 size: 19 residues. Germline V gene data show CDR1 as GEAIGNYY and CDR2 as EKD. The CDR3: CACDTGGAVRGWDTRHMFF. The DNA of the CDR3 is TGTGCCTGTGACACCGGAGGAGCTGTTAGGGGCTGGGACACCCGACATATGTTTTTC.

This clone is labeled as large. The sample has other DNA sequences that encode this CDR3 too. V usage is TRDV2 and J usage is TRDJ1; possible D gene TRDD2, 6 bases. Germline V gene lookup returns CDR1 GEAIGNYY and CDR2 EKD. This CDR3 has 15 residues. The V end was cut by 3 bases, the J end by 2 bases, with 15 bases between. CDR3 residues: CACDALLRDTDKLIF. The CDR3 region has the DNA TGTGCCTGTGACGCCCTCCTACGCGATACCGATAAACTCATCTTT.

Comment on this clone: A much bigger clone sits one base away, suggesting this may be a read error. This sequence joins TRDV2 and TRDJ1, with D maybe TRDD3 (5 bases). The CDR3 has 15 residues. CDR1 is GEAIGNYY, CDR2 EKD, per germline. V lost 3 bases to trimming and J lost 0 bases, with 13 bases between them. Here the CDR3 DNA reads TGTGCCTGTGACGCTTTACTGGCGTACACCGATAAACTCATCTTT. Protein product: CACDALLAYTDKLIF.

Within the sample, this clone is medium-sized. This chain links TRDV2 with TRDJ3, with 13 bases fitting TRDD3. This CDR3 is 20 amino acids long. Per the germline V gene, CDR1 is GEAIGNYY and CDR2 is EKD. J gave up 0 bases and V 3 bases, and 7 bases lay outside the gene matches. DNA for the CDR3: TGTGCCTGTGACGGACTGGGGGATACGGAGAGCTCCTGGGACACCCGACAGATGTTTTTC. It specifies CACDGLGDTESSWDTRQMFF.

By sample fraction, this clone is medium-sized. The chain recombines TRDV2 with TRDJ1; 13 positions agree with TRDD3. This CDR3 has 20 amino acids. Per germline, CDR1 GEAIGNYY and CDR2 EKD. Trimming cost V 3 bases and J 1 base; bases outside gene matches: 16. The CDR3 loop is CACDPVLGDTRKGVTDKLIF. CDR3 nucleotides: TGTGCCTGTGACCCGGTACTGGGGGATACGCGCAAGGGAGTCACCGATAAACTCATCTTT.

The chain uses TRDV1 and TRDJ1, with TRDD3 matching over 10 bases. V lost 0 bases to trimming and J lost 9 bases; unmatched junction nucleotides: 16. CDR1 and CDR2 (germline): TSWWSYY, QGS. CDR3 length equals 18 residues. CDR3 region: CALGELSYLGTGGSELIF. CDR3 coding DNA: TGTGCTCTTGGGGAACTATCCTATCTGGGTACTGGGGGATCCGAACTCATCTTT.

This clone was seen a handful of times. A much more abundant neighbour one base away suggests this may be a read error. The chain has TRDV2 and TRDJ1, with D unresolved. This CDR3 has 14 residues. Germline assignment: CDR1 GEAIGNYY and CDR2 EKD. The germline V and J ends were trimmed by 0 bases and 6 bases, with 13 bases remaining between them. Here the CDR3 reads CACDTVSHPNKLIF. CDR3 DNA: TGTGCCTGTGACACCGTTTCTCACCCCAATAAACTCATCTTT.

The table lists this clone with a few counts. For this DNA, TCRdb reports the protein of a much larger clone, which diverges at residue 8, most likely from a read error; the protein presented here is translated directly from the DNA. The chain joins TRDV2 to TRDJ1, with TRDD3 matching over 7 bases. V lost 3 bases, J lost 3 bases, and 12 bases stayed unmatched. The CDR3 sequence is 16 residues long. Germline CDR1 and CDR2: GEAIGNYY and EKD. CDR3 DNA: TGTGCCTGTGACTTACTGGGGAATACGATGGCCGATAAACTCATCTTT. Amino acid sequence: CACDLLGNTMADKLIF.

About this clone: One end of the junction varies from germline; a read error may be responsible. The chain joins TRDV2 to TRDJ1; TRDD3 agrees at 7 bases. The CDR3 is made up of 23 amino acids. From germline, CDR1 is GEAIGNYY and CDR2 EKD. CDR3 coding DNA: TGTGCCTGCGACACCCTGACCAGTCGTAACGAGGGCGCTCTGGGGGTCGCCACCGATAAACTCATCTTT. Translating it yields CACDTLTSRNEGALGVATDKLIF.

This clone was counted a few times. TCRdb's entry gives the protein of a much larger clone, which mismatches this DNA's translation at residue 7, likely from a read error; the protein reported here is translated from the DNA. The J gene is TRDJ1, the V gene TRDV2; TRDD3 aligns across 7 bases. The CDR3 spans 16 residues. Germline trimming cut 3 bases from V and 2 bases from J; bases unmatched to any gene: 11. Germline V CDR1 and CDR2: GEAIGNYY, EKD. In DNA form, the CDR3 reads TGTGCCTGTGACCCACTGAGGGATACTGGGACCGATAAACTCATCTTT. It specifies CACDPLRDTGTDKLIF.

This clone was picked up a small number of times. TCRdb shows a much larger clone's protein in place of this DNA's translation, and the two differ at residue 12, likely through a read error; the protein shown is translated from the DNA. The chain uses TRDV2 and TRDJ1, with 11 nucleotides matching TRDD3. Germline V CDR1 and CDR2: GEAIGNYY, EKD. The V gene end was trimmed by 0 bases and the J gene end by 4 bases; junction bases not matched to a gene: 9. The CDR3 totals 17 residues. The CDR3 loop reads CACDTIGGYANIDKLIF. The DNA of the CDR3 is TGTGCCTGTGACACCATTGGGGGATACGCCAACATCGATAAACTCATCTTT.

In its sample, this clone is medium-sized. V and J are TRDV2 and TRDJ1; the match to TRDD3 covers 9 bases. CDR3 length: 17 amino acids. The germline V gene encodes CDR1 GEAIGNYY and CDR2 EKD. The junction had 11 bases not matched to a gene; V was cut back by 1 base and J by 3 bases. Here the CDR3 DNA reads TGTGCCTGTGACACTCTACTGGGGATACGCAAGGCCGATAAACTCATCTTT. Protein: CACDTLLGIRKADKLIF.

J is TRDJ1 and V is TRDV2; TRDD3 agrees at 7 bases. Germline V gene sequence: CDR1 GEAIGNYY, CDR2 EKD. This CDR3 has 18 amino acids. The V segment lost 3 bases and the J segment 3 bases; nucleotides outside the gene matches: 18. The CDR3 protein is CACDPITSITGDADKLIF. DNA for the CDR3: TGTGCCTGTGACCCTATAACTTCCATTACGGGGGATGCCGATAAACTCATCTTT.

In this sample, this clone turned up a few times. A read error likely explains why the TCRdb protein, taken from a much larger clone, differs from this DNA's translation at residue 4; the protein shown is translated from the DNA. The V gene is TRDV2, the J gene TRDJ3; D uncertain. Trimming removed 5 bases from V and 0 bases from J, with 13 bases in between. The CDR3 covers 17 residues. Germline lookup yields CDR1 GEAIGNYY and CDR2 EKD. The CDR3 region has the DNA TGTGCCTGTGGCCCCCTAACCAGCTCCTGGGACACCCGACAGATGTTTTTC. Protein product: CACGPLTSSWDTRQMFF.

The table lists this clone with a few counts. With a much larger clone just one base away, this may be a read error. Other DNA sequences in this specimen translate into the identical CDR3. The chain carries TRDV2 and TRDJ1; D may be TRDD3 (6 bases). The V gene lost 0 bases and the J gene lost 0 bases, with 22 bases spanning the gap. This CDR3 region has 19 residues. Germline V gene sequence: CDR1 GEAIGNYY, CDR2 EKD. Written as DNA, the CDR3 is TGTGCCTGTGACACCCTCCGTCACGCCGGGGGAACTCACACCGATAAACTCATCTTT. Protein product: CACDTLRHAGGTHTDKLIF.

A word on this clone: A much larger clone lies a single base off, so this may be a read error. The rearrangement links TRDV2 to TRDJ1; 7 bases map to TRDD3. This CDR3 contains 15 residues. Per germline, CDR1 GEAIGNYY and CDR2 EKD. The CDR3 loop is CACDTLGGYTDNLIF. CDR3 nucleotide sequence: TGTGCCTGTGACACCCTGGGGGGCTACACCGATAACCTCATCTTT.

A few counts support this clone. V is TRDV1 and J is TRDJ1; D not certain. CDR3 length: 15 residues. The germline gives CDR1 TSWWSYY, CDR2 QGS. Trimming cost V 0 bases and J 0 bases, with 8 bases left between them. The CDR3 region is CALGELPTNTDKLIF. CDR3 DNA: TGTGCTCTTGGGGAACTACCGACCAACACCGATAAACTCATCTTT.

This clone was counted only a few times. This likely came from a read error, as a far larger clone is one base away. The chain has TRDV2 and TRDJ1; D not resolved. CDR1 GEAIGNYY and CDR2 EKD come from the germline V gene. This CDR3 is built from 14 residues. The CDR3 DNA sequence: TGTGCCCGTGACTCGGTACCTGGACCCGATAAACTCATCTTT. Its protein is CARDSVPGPDKLIF.

This clone was counted only a few times. TCRdb pairs this DNA with a much larger clone's protein that differs at residue 12, likely a read error; the protein shown was translated from the DNA. The CDR3, as DNA: TGTGCCTGTTCTCCACTGGGGGATACCTACACCGCTAAACTCATCTTT. It specifies CACSPLGDTYTAKLIF. The chain joins TRDV2 to TRDJ1; 12 bases are a match to TRDD3. CDR1 GEAIGNYY and CDR2 EKD come from the germline V gene. The CDR3 is made up of 16 amino acids.

This clone turned up a few times. A read error is possible here, since a much larger clone lies one base away. This chain links TRDV2 with TRDJ1; TRDD3 agrees at 7 bases. The germline gives CDR1 GEAIGNYY, CDR2 EKD. The CDR3 spans 15 residues. In nucleotides, the CDR3 is TGTGCCTGTGAACGGCTGGGGGTCGCGACCGATAACCTCATCTTT. Protein product: CACERLGVATDNLIF.

The chain combines TRDV2 with TRDJ1; the match to TRDD3 covers 8 bases. Trimming took 0 bases from V and 1 from J; bases not matched to a gene: 24. Germline assignment: CDR1 GEAIGNYY and CDR2 EKD. The CDR3 spans 22 residues. CDR3 in amino acids: CACDTVVGSPKDWGISTDKLIF. In DNA form, the CDR3 reads TGTGCCTGTGACACCGTGGTTGGGTCTCCTAAAGATTGGGGGATTTCCACCGATAAACTCATCTTT.

A word on this clone: This could be a read error, since a much larger clone is one nucleotide away. Other DNA variants within this sample encode the same CDR3. The chain recombines TRDV2 with TRDJ1; possible D gene TRDD3, 6 bases. The CDR3 runs 17 residues. Germline V lookup: CDR1 GEAIGNYY, CDR2 EKD. The CDR3 sequence is CACDTLKGDPRTDKLIF. CDR3 DNA sequence: TGTGCCTGTGACACCCTAAAGGGGGACCCGAGGACCGATAAACTCATATTT.

In its sample, this clone is medium-sized. The gene calls are TRDV2 and TRDJ2; D not certain. Per germline, CDR1 GEAIGNYY and CDR2 EKD. The CDR3 length is 15 residues. The V gene lost 0 bases and the J gene lost 0 bases, with 7 bases spanning the gap. The CDR3 DNA reads TGTGCCTGTGACACCGTTCTGCCTTTGACAGCACAACTCTTCTTT. This sequence encodes CACDTVLPLTAQLFF.